This T cell receptor (beta chain) was obtained from a study of beta chain features in type 1 diabetes. A note on this clone: Its antigen is still unknown.

cDNA synthesis used the whole RNA isolate, giving expressed TCRB sequences. TCRdb's copy holds only in-frame clones and misses some; the assay was immunoSEQ multiplex PCR. The table includes 310,000 or so clones, approximately 9.9% detected once. Trimming removed 3 bases at V and 4 bases at J, with 13 bases between. Germline lookup yields CDR1 KGHSH and CDR2 LQKENI. The CDR3 loop spans 14 amino acids. Points from the study as a whole: TCRB rearrangement may or may not be influenced by HLA type; here this remained unresolved. A pattern of fewer insertions and more deletions at VDJ junctions was seen in type 1 diabetes patients.

The chain links TRBV18 to TRBJ2-7; D remains unclear. The source material was naive CD4+ T cells from blood. The sequence was collected from a woman aged 25-40 years in good health. In DNA form, the CDR3 reads TGTGCCAGCTCACCTATAGACACACAATACGAGCAGTACTTC. Translated: CASSPIDTQYEQYF.